A selection of T cell receptor beta chains follows, all from one sample in a study of response to subunit inactivated influenza vaccine. Using its own MiXCR run on the RT-PCR reads, TCRdb lists one record per CDR3 protein. The sample lists 500,000 to 600,000 distinct CDR3 sequences; 6.5% to 8% were seen once. This material consisted of PBMCs from blood, taken 23 months after vaccination. These TCRs come from a man aged 50-75 years who received an inactivated influenza vaccine. The CDR3 runs from the conserved cysteine through the conserved F or W. D genes are given only for firm matches. The listing skips clone size in some rows; elsewhere it reads once, few, many or a size class.

cdr3_nt cdr3_aa d_call j_call clone_size v_call
TGTGCCATCAGCCTCACTAGCGGGGGTCCTAGCTACAATGAGCAGTTCTTC CAISLTSGGPSYNEQFF TRBD2 TRBJ2-1 few TRBV10-3
TGCAGTGCTAGTTCTAGGGTGGACGAGCAGTACTTC CSASSRVDEQYF - TRBJ2-7 few TRBV20-1
TGCAGGGGATCTAGCGGTCCCAAGACCCAGTACTTC CRGSSGPKTQYF TRBD2 TRBJ2-5 many TRBV20-1
TGCGCCAGCAGCTTGGATGAAACCCGCTACGAGCAGTACTTC CASSLDETRYEQYF - TRBJ2-7 many TRBV5-1
TGTGCCAGCAGTTCACAGGGAGCGGATGTTCAGCCCCAGCATTTT CASSSQGADVQPQHF - TRBJ1-5 few TRBV27
TGTGCCAGCAGCCAAGTTGTAGGCACGACCCAAGAGACCCAGTACTTC CASSQVVGTTQETQYF - TRBJ2-5 - TRBV4-2
TGTGCCAGCAGTGAAACAGCGGGGAACTATGGCTACACCTTC CASSETAGNYGYTF - TRBJ1-2 few TRBV6-1
TGTGCCAGCAGCTTATTGTCGGCCGTAGCTGGTTCGAATGAGCAGTTCTTC CASSLLSAVAGSNEQFF - TRBJ2-1 many TRBV7-2
TGTGCCAGCAGTTTCTCCCTACGTGAGCAGTTCTTC CASSFSLREQFF - TRBJ2-1 many TRBV6-2/TRBV6-3
TGTGCCAGCAGCTCCCGGGACAGGGCCGGGGAGCTGTTTTTT CASSSRDRAGELFF TRBD1 TRBJ2-2 few TRBV3-1
TGCGCCAGCAGCTTTCGAGCGAAACAAGAGACCCAGTACTTC CASSFRAKQETQYF - TRBJ2-5 few TRBV5-1
TGTGCCAGCAGCCCGAGAGAGATTAGCACAGATACGCAGTATTTT CASSPREISTDTQYF - TRBJ2-3 few TRBV6-1
TGTGCCATCAGAGCTAGCGGTAACACCGGGGAGCTGTTTTTT CAIRASGNTGELFF TRBD2 TRBJ2-2 many TRBV10-3
TGCGCCAGCAGCTTGGGCGGCTTCCTCACAGATACGCAGTATTTT CASSLGGFLTDTQYF - TRBJ2-3 few TRBV5-1
TGTGCCAGCAGCCAGGCGACAGGGACTGGAGCTTTCTTT CASSQATGTGAFF TRBD1 TRBJ1-1 - TRBV3-1